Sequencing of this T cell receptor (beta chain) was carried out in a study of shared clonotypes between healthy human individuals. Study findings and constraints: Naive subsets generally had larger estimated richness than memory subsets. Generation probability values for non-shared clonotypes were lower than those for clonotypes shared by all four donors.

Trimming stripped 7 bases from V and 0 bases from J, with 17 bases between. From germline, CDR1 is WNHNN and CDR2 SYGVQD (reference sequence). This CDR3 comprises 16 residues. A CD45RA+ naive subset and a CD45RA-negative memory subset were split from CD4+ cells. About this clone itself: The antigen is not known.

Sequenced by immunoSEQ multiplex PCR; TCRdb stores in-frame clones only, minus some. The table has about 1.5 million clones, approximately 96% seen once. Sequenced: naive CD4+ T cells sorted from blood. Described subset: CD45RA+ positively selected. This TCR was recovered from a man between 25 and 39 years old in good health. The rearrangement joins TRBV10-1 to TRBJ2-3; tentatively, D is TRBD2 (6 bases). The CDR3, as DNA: TGCGCCAGCACCTCGGGGGACCCTTTTAGCACAGATACGCAGTATTTT. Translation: CASTSGDPFSTDTQYF.